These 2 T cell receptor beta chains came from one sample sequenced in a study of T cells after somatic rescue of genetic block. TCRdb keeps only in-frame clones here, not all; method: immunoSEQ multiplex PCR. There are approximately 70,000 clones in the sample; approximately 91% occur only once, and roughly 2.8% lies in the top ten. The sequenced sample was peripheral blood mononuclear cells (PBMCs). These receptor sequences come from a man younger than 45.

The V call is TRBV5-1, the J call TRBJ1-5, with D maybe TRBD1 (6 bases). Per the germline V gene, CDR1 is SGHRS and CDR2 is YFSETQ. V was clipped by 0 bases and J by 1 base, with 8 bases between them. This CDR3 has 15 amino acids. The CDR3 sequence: CASSLGQGSNQPQHF. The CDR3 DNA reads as TGCGCCAGCAGCTTGGGGCAGGGGAGCAATCAGCCCCAGCATTTT.

This CDR3 reads CASSLFIGEAFF. CDR3 sequence (DNA): TGTGCCAGCAGTTTATTCATCGGTGAAGCTTTCTTT. V is TRBV28 and J is TRBJ1-1; the D is unclear. The CDR3 runs 12 residues. Germline loops: CDR1 MDHEN, CDR2 SYDVKM. Trimming left V 1 base short and J 7 bases short, with 7 bases between.